These 6 T cell receptor beta chains were sequenced from one sample in a study of T cells in Graves' hyperthyroidism and ophthalmopathy. There were TCR beta CDR3 regions amplified from RNA transcripts. In the first-round RT-PCR of the TCR CDR3, the HTBI primer set was used. TCRdb used MiXCR to reprocess the multiplex PCR reads, holding one entry per CDR3 protein. The sample holds nearly 600,000 distinct CDR3 sequences, over 11% seen once. Material for sequencing was blood. All receptors derive from a woman younger than 45 with Graves' hyperthyroidism that later progressed to Graves' ophthalmopathy.

J is TRBJ2-2 and V is TRBV3-1, with D perhaps TRBD2 (6 bases). This CDR3 has 15 amino acids. Deletions cut 3 bases from V and 5 bases from J, with 13 bases between. The germline CDR1 and CDR2 sequences are LGHDT and YNNKEL (reference sequence). The CDR3 sequence is CASSQSGRYTGELFF. The CDR3 DNA reads TGTGCCAGCAGCCAGTCCGGGAGATATACCGGGGAGCTGTTTTTT.

The chain couples TRBV28 to TRBJ2-2, with TRBD1 matching 9 bases. CDR3 length: 15 amino acids. Germline loops: CDR1 MDHEN, CDR2 SYDVKM. The trim removed 5 bases at V and 5 bases at J, leaving 6 bases unmatched. CDR3 loop: CASSDPGQGTGELFF. CDR3 nucleotide sequence: TGTGCCAGCAGTGACCCGGGACAGGGAACCGGGGAGCTGTTTTTT.

In this sample, this clonotype turned up many times. The V gene is TRBV30, the J gene TRBJ2-2; D unclear. Trimming stripped 5 bases from V and 4 bases from J, with 14 bases between. The germline CDR1 and CDR2 sequences are GTSNPN and SVGIG (reference sequence). The CDR3 has 14 residues. The CDR3 region is CAWSVLYPTGELFF. In DNA form, the CDR3 reads TGTGCCTGGTCAGTACTGTACCCCACCGGGGAGCTGTTTTTT.

The rearrangement joins TRBV24-1 to TRBJ2-3; 10 nucleotides agree with TRBD2. The CDR3 runs 16 residues. Unmatched junction bases numbered 5, after V lost 3 bases and J lost 3 bases. CDR1 is KGHDR, CDR2 SFDVKD, per germline. The CDR3 loop is CATSDAAGGRTDTQYF. The CDR3 DNA sequence: TGTGCCACCAGTGATGCAGCGGGAGGGCGTACAGATACGCAGTATTTT.

This clonotype has a count of ten or more. The chain is built from TRBV6-1 and TRBJ1-5; the D gene is possibly TRBD1 (5 bases). Trimming cost V 6 bases and J 0 bases, with 15 bases left between them. The germline gives CDR1 MNHNS, CDR2 SASEGT. The CDR3 is 16 residues long. The CDR3 loop is CASSPIGTLSNQPQHF. For the CDR3, the DNA is TGTGCCAGCAGCCCGATCGGGACCCTTAGCAATCAGCCCCAGCATTTT.

This clonotype came up a few times. One end of the junction varies from germline; a read error may be responsible. The chain links TRBV30 to TRBJ2-3, with 8 bases identical to TRBD1. Germline-derived CDR1 and CDR2 are GTSNPN and SVGIG (reference sequence). This CDR3 is 13 amino acids long. CDR3 DNA sequence: TGTGCTTGGACAGGGCTTAGCACAGATACGCAGTATTTT. It translates to CAWTGLSTDTQYF.